This passage covers 27 T cell receptor beta chains from one sample sequenced in a study of Ad26.COV2.S vaccination and SARS-CoV-2 variants. Sequencing was performed with immunoSEQ multiplex PCR; in TCRdb, only in-frame clones are kept and a portion is missing. The sample records roughly 420,000 clones, approximately 89% being singletons. The treatment here: roughly 19 received Ad26.COV2.S at low or high dose, single or two shots; several received placebo; per-sample allocation not given. It was on day 63 after the first vaccine or placebo injection that samples were taken. The starting material was peripheral blood, obtained in a trial of Ad26.COV2.S vaccine versus placebo. The receptors stem from a person between 18 and 60 years old who received the Ad26.COV2.S COVID-19 vaccine or a placebo.

Written as DNA, the CDR3 is TGCGCCAGCAGCTTGGTTCAGGGGCCGGGCGGGGAGCTGTTTTTT. It is translated as CASSLVQGPGGELFF. The V and J genes are TRBV5-1 and TRBJ2-2; D possibly corresponds to TRBD1 (6 bases). The V and J ends lost 0 bases and 7 bases respectively, with 13 bases between them. Per germline, CDR1 SGHRS and CDR2 YFSETQ. CDR3 size: 15 residues. Together with reference TRBV5-1 and TRBJ2-2, the CDR3 gives the full variable domain: KAGVTQTPRYLIKTRGQQVTLSCSPISGHRSVSWYQQTPGQGLQFLFEYFSETQRNKGNFPGRFSGRQFSNSRSEMNVSTLELGDSALYLCASSLVQGPGGELFFGEGSRLTVL.

The chain couples TRBV10-1 to TRBJ2-2; D gene ambiguous. The CDR3 spans 14 residues. Germline lookup yields CDR1 WNHNN and CDR2 SYGVQD (reference sequence). Trimming took off 2 bases at V and 3 bases at J, with 7 bases between the two ends. The CDR3 loop is CASSERTDTGELFF. The CDR3 nucleotides are TGCGCCAGCAGTGAGAGGACCGACACCGGGGAGCTGTTTTTT.

This chain links TRBV7-9 with TRBJ2-1; the match to TRBD2 covers 11 bases. This CDR3 region has 14 residues. The germline V gene has CDR1 SEHNR and CDR2 FQNEAQ (reference sequence). V shed 10 bases, J shed 2 bases, and the junction held 4 bases outside the gene matches. The CDR3 protein is CATTSGGPYNEQFF. The DNA of the CDR3 is TGTGCCACCACTAGCGGGGGCCCCTACAATGAGCAGTTCTTC.

This chain links TRBV7-3 with TRBJ1-5, with D hard to call. CDR3 size: 12 residues. CDR1 and CDR2 (germline): SGHTA, FQGTGA. Trimming removed 4 bases at V and 10 bases at J, with 11 bases between. CDR3 DNA: TGTGCCAGCAGCTCAGACGGACTCCCCCAGCATTTT. Translating it yields CASSSDGLPQHF. The entire variable domain, with the rest obtained from reference TRBV7-3 and TRBJ1-5, is as follows: GAGVSQTPSNKVTEKGKYVELRCDPISGHTALYWYRQSLGQGPEFLIYFQGTGAADDSGLPNDRFFAVRPEGSVSTLKIQRTERGDSAVYLCASSSDGLPQHFGDGTRLSIL.

This rearrangement joins TRBV5-1 to TRBJ2-3; 7 nucleotides line up with TRBD2. CDR1 is SGHRS and CDR2 is YFSETQ in the germline V gene. This CDR3 is 14 amino acids long. J lost 4 bases, V lost 4 bases, and 6 bases had no gene match. The DNA for the CDR3 is TGCGCCAGCAGCGGGGAGGGTTACGCAGATACGCAGTATTTT. Its protein is CASSGEGYADTQYF.

This clone was recorded once. V gene TRBV27 combines with J gene TRBJ1-3; D is undetermined. There are 16 residues in the CDR3. Looked up from germline, CDR1 is MNHEY and CDR2 is SMNVEV (reference sequence). V was clipped by 0 bases and J by 4 bases, with 13 bases between them. CDR3 sequence (DNA): TGTGCCAGCAGTTTATCGCGCCCCCTAGGGGGAAACACCATATATTTT. Its protein product is CASSLSRPLGGNTIYF.

In the case of this clone: The junction and the germline gene differ at one end; a read error may be behind it. The CDR3 DNA sequence: TGTGCCAGCTCCCCACTAGCGGGGGTAAGGGGCACAGATACGCAGTATTTT. Amino acid sequence: CASSPLAGVRGTDTQYF. J is TRBJ2-3 and V is TRBV18, with 11 bases matching TRBD2. Per the germline V gene, CDR1 is KGHSH and CDR2 is LQKENI. This CDR3 has 17 residues.

The chain uses TRBV28 and TRBJ2-7; 9 nucleotides line up with TRBD1. Germline CDR1 reads MDHEN; CDR2 reads SYDVKM. V shed 7 bases and J 5 bases; nucleotides not matched to a gene: 9. This CDR3 spans 14 amino acids. The CDR3 region has the DNA TGTGCCAGCATAGGGACAGGGAAGAGAAACGAGCAGTACTTC. Its translation is CASIGTGKRNEQYF. Based on the CDR3 plus reference TRBV28 and TRBJ2-7, the full variable domain is DVKVTQSSRYLVKRTGEKVFLECVQDMDHENMFWYRQDPGLGLRLIYFSYDVKMKEKGDIPEGYSVSREKKERFSLILESASTNQTSMYLCASIGTGKRNEQYFGPGTRLTVT.

This chain links TRBV15 with TRBJ2-1, with 13 bases identical to TRBD2. Germline CDR1 LNHNV, CDR2 YYDKDF (reference sequence). The CDR3 spans 20 residues. J was trimmed by 0 bases and V by 2 bases; bases with no gene match: 10. The CDR3 sequence is CATSRPPGLAGSSSYNEQFF. DNA of the CDR3: TGTGCCACCAGCAGACCGCCGGGACTAGCGGGATCCAGCTCCTACAATGAGCAGTTCTTC.

The chain links TRBV3-1 (or the pseudogene TRBV3-2) to TRBJ1-2; TRBD1 is a possible D gene (6 bases). Germline values: CDR1 LGHDT, CDR2 YNNKEL (reference sequence). The CDR3 has 15 residues. The V and J ends lost 1 base and 4 bases respectively, with 13 bases between them. CDR3 nucleotide sequence: TGTGCCAGCAGCCAAGTGTCGGGGGGCCTCTATGGCTACACCTTC. This sequence encodes CASSQVSGGLYGYTF.

The chain links TRBV3-1 (or the pseudogene TRBV3-2) to TRBJ1-5; 7 bases agree with TRBD1. The germline CDR1 and CDR2 sequences are LGHDT and YNNKEL (reference sequence). This CDR3 comprises 14 residues. Trimming at V came to 4 bases and at J to 7 bases, leaving 7 bases not matched to a gene. CDR3 in DNA: TGTGCCAGCAGCCTTCGGCGGACAGGACAGCCCCAGCATTTT. This codes for CASSLRRTGQPQHF.

The V call is TRBV7-8, the J call TRBJ1-6; D uncertain. Germline lookup yields CDR1 SGHVS and CDR2 FQNEAQ. The CDR3 is made up of 12 amino acids. V was cut by 5 bases and J by 14 bases, with 13 bases left in between. CDR3 protein: CASSLASTTLHF. The CDR3 region has the DNA TGTGCCAGCAGCCTGGCGTCAACCACCCTCCACTTT.

The rearrangement links TRBV6-5 to TRBJ2-1, with a weak D call TRBD1 (6 bases). V was pared by 1 base and J by 9 bases, with 10 bases between. The CDR3 runs 13 residues. CDR1 is MNHEY, CDR2 SVGAGI, per germline. This CDR3 is CASSYYNRAEQFF. Here the CDR3 DNA reads TGTGCCAGCAGTTACTATAACAGGGCTGAGCAGTTCTTC.

The chain uses TRBV7-2 and TRBJ1-4, with D uncertain. Deletions cut 5 bases from V and 4 bases from J, with 11 bases between. CDR1 and CDR2 from the germline V gene are SGHTA and FQGNSA. This CDR3 comprises 14 residues. For the CDR3, the DNA is TGTGCCAGCAGCCGGACGGTGCTTAATGAAAAACTGTTTTTT. Translation: CASSRTVLNEKLFF.

This chain joins TRBV6-2 or TRBV6-3 and TRBJ1-2; D is uncertain. The ends were cut back, 3 bases at V and 4 bases at J, with 12 bases in the middle. The germline V gene encodes CDR1 MNHEY and CDR2 SVGEGT. This CDR3 comprises 14 residues. This CDR3 is CASSYPTAPYGYTF. The DNA of the CDR3 is TGTGCCAGCAGTTATCCAACAGCGCCCTATGGCTACACCTTC.

The V call is TRBV5-1, the J call TRBJ2-1; D gene ambiguous. Germline V gene lookup returns CDR1 SGHRS and CDR2 YFSETQ. The CDR3 has 16 residues. Trimming left V 4 bases short and J 0 bases short, with 14 bases between. CDR3 sequence reads: CASSPYTGNSYNEQFF. The CDR3 DNA reads TGCGCCAGCAGCCCCTATACTGGTAACTCCTACAATGAGCAGTTCTTC.

This sequence joins TRBV4-1 and TRBJ1-6; TRBD1 aligns across 7 bases. Germline values: CDR1 MGHRA, CDR2 YSYEKL. V lost 4 bases, J lost 16 bases, and 22 bases stayed unmatched. The CDR3 extends over 17 amino acids. CDR3 sequence reads: CASSPSDRAEIAKLLHF. In DNA form, the CDR3 reads TGCGCCAGCAGCCCATCCGACAGGGCCGAAATAGCGAAGTTGCTCCACTTT.

The chain has TRBV5-1 and TRBJ1-2, with D maybe TRBD1 (6 bases). The V gene's germline CDR1 is SGHRS and CDR2 YFSETQ. The CDR3 is 15 amino acids. Trimming took off 0 bases at V and 2 bases at J, with 11 bases between the two ends. This chain's CDR3 is CASSLGSGANYGYTF. The CDR3 nucleotides are TGCGCCAGCAGCTTGGGGTCAGGGGCGAACTATGGCTACACCTTC.

This chain links TRBV7-2 with TRBJ2-5, with D uncertain. CDR3 length: 13 amino acids. V lost 3 bases to trimming and J lost 0 bases, with 5 bases between them. Germline V gene lookup returns CDR1 SGHTA and CDR2 FQGNSA. CDR3 region: CASSFGYQETQYF. CDR3 sequence (DNA): TGTGCCAGCAGCTTTGGATACCAAGAGACCCAGTACTTC.

V is TRBV4-3 and J is TRBJ2-5; 8 nucleotides agree with TRBD1. CDR1 and CDR2 from the germline V gene are LGHNA and YSLEER. The CDR3 runs 15 residues. The ends lost 5 bases at V and 2 bases at J; junction bases unmatched: 7. CDR3 protein: CASSETGGPQETQYF. CDR3 sequence (DNA): TGCGCCAGCAGCGAAACAGGGGGACCTCAAGAGACCCAGTACTTC.

This clone has more than one count but fewer than ten. The chain recombines TRBV7-2 with TRBJ2-7, with D perhaps matching TRBD2 (5 bases). The germline gives CDR1 SGHTA, CDR2 FQGNSA. The V gene lost 5 bases and the J gene lost 6 bases, with 14 bases spanning the gap. This CDR3 is 13 amino acids long. CDR3 region: CASSPNGSGEQYF. The CDR3 DNA sequence: TGTGCCAGCAGCCCGAATGGGAGTGGCGAGCAGTACTTC.

V gene TRBV7-2 combines with J gene TRBJ2-2; 9 nucleotides line up with TRBD1. This CDR3 is built from 14 residues. Germline values: CDR1 SGHTA, CDR2 FQGNSA. Trimming cost V 6 bases and J 7 bases; bases outside gene matches: 6. The CDR3 sequence: CASRGGTGLGELFF. In DNA form, the CDR3 reads TGTGCCAGCAGGGGAGGGACAGGGCTCGGGGAGCTGTTTTTT.

V is TRBV28 and J is TRBJ1-4; possibly TRBD1 for D (5 bases). Trimming took off 2 bases at V and 11 bases at J, with 18 bases between the two ends. The length of the CDR3 is 15 residues. The germline V gene has CDR1 MDHEN and CDR2 SYDVKM. The CDR3 coding sequence is TGTGCCAGCAGTTTAGGGGACGGGGTAATGAGGAAACTGTTTTTT. Translating gives CASSLGDGVMRKLFF.

The rearrangement joins TRBV19 to TRBJ2-1; perhaps TRBD2 as D (5 bases). The CDR3 contains 16 residues. The germline V gene has CDR1 LNHDA and CDR2 SQIVND (reference sequence). Trimming removed 5 bases from V and 4 bases from J, with 18 bases in between. CDR3 nucleotides: TGTGCCAGTAGTCCTCGGGGAGAGAGAAGGTACAATGAGCAGTTCTTC. This sequence encodes CASSPRGERRYNEQFF.

This chain joins TRBV5-1 and TRBJ2-5, with TRBD1 identical over 7 bases. With V trimmed by 8 bases and J by 1 base, 8 bases remained unmatched. The germline V gene has CDR1 SGHRS and CDR2 YFSETQ. The CDR3 has 14 amino acids. The CDR3 here is CASKYRDSQETQYF. Here the CDR3 DNA reads TGCGCCAGTAAATACCGGGACAGCCAAGAGACCCAGTACTTC.

This CDR3 is CASSPDWAYEQYF. In DNA form, the CDR3 reads TGTGCCAGCAGCCCCGACTGGGCCTACGAGCAGTACTTC. The chain couples TRBV7-9 to TRBJ2-7; D uncertain. The CDR3 has 13 residues. Germline CDR1 and CDR2: SEHNR and FQNEAQ (reference sequence). V lost 5 bases and J lost 2, with 10 bases in between.

The V gene is TRBV5-6, the J gene TRBJ2-3, with D perhaps matching TRBD2 (6 bases). The CDR3 spans 14 residues. CDR1 and CDR2 (germline): SGHDT, YYEEEE. V lost 4 bases and J lost 11, with 20 bases in between. CDR3 DNA sequence: TGTGCCAGCAGCCCGGGACTCCCTTACGCGCGGCAGTATTTT. It encodes CASSPGLPYARQYF.